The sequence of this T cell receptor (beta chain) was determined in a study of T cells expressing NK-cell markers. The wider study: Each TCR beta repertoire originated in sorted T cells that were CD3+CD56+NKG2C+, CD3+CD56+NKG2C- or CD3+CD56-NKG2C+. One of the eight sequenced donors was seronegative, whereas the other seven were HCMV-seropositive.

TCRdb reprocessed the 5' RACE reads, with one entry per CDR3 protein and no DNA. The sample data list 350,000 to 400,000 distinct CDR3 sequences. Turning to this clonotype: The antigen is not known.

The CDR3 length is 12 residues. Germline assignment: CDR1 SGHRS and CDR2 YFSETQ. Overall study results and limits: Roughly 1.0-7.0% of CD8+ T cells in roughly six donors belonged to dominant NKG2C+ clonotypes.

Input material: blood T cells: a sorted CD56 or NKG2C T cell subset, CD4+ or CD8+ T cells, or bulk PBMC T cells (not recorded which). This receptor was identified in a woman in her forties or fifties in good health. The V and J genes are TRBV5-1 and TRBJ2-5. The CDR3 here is CASSFSGETQYF.